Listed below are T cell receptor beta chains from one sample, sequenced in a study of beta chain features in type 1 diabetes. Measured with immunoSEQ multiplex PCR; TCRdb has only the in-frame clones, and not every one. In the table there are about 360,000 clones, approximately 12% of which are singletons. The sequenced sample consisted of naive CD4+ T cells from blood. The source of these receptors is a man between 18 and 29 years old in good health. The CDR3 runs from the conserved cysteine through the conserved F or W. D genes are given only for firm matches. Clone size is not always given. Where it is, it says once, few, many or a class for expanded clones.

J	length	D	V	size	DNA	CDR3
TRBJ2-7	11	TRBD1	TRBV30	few	TGTGCCTGGACAGGGGGTTACGAGCAGTACTTC	CAWTGGYEQYF
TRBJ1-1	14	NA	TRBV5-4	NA	TGTGCCACAATTTCAGGGCCGTTGAACACTGAAGCTTTCTTT	CATISGPLNTEAFF
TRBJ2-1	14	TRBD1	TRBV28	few	TGTGCCAGCAACCTCCGGGACAGACGAAATGAGCAGTTCTTC	CASNLRDRRNEQFF
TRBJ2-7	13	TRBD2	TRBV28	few	TGTGCCAGCCGGACTAGCGGGACCTACGAGCAGTACTTC	CASRTSGTYEQYF
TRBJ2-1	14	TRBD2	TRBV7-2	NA	TGTGCCAGCACCCTTTCGGGAGGGTACAATGAGCAGTTCTTC	CASTLSGGYNEQFF
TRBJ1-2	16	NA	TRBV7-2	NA	TGTGCCAGCAGCTTTTTTGTCGGGTCGGGGGTCGATGGCTACACCTTC	CASSFFVGSGVDGYTF
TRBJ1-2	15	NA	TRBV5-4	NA	TGTGCCAGCAGCTTGTCCCCCAGGGGTACGGGTGGCTACACCTTC	CASSLSPRGTGGYTF
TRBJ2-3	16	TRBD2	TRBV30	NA	TGTGCCTGGAGTCCAGGACTAGCGGGGCCGTTGGATACGCAGTATTTT	CAWSPGLAGPLDTQYF
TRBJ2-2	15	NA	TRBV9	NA	TGTGCCAGCAGTCTCTTCCTCGGGGGCACCGGGGAGCTGTTTTTT	CASSLFLGGTGELFF
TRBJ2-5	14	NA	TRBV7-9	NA	TGTGCCAGCAGCTTAGTCCAGGAGGGGCAGACCCAGTACTTC	CASSLVQEGQTQYF